This T cell receptor (beta chain) was profiled in a study of identical twins. Germline V gene lookup returns CDR1 ENHRY and CDR2 SYGVKD. CDR3 length: 14 amino acids. Trimming cost V 10 bases and J 7 bases; bases outside gene matches: 13. TCRdb reanalysed the 5' RACE reads using MiXCR and keeps one entry per CDR3 protein. This table holds a few hundred thousand distinct CDR3 sequences, 12% found once. This sample also belongs to another study, concerning yellow fever vaccine responses in identical twins.

The sequence came from a woman younger than 35 in good health. The chain couples TRBV10-3 to TRBJ2-1; 7 bases are shared with TRBD1. The sequencing input was memory (CD45RO+) T cells sorted from blood. CDR3 sequence reads: CASQDRQGVNEQFF. The CDR3 nucleotides read TGTGCCAGCCAGGACCGACAGGGCGTTAATGAGCAGTTCTTC.